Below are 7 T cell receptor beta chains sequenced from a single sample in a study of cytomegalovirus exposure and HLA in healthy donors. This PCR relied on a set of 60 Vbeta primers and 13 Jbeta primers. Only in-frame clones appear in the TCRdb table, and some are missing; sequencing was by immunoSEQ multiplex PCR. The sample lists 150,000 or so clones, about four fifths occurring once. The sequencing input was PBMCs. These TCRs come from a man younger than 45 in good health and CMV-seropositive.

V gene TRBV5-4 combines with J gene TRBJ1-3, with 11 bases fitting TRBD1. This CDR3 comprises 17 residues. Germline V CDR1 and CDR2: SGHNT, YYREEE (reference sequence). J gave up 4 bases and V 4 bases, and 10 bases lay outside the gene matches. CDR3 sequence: CASSLDRGQASGNTIYF. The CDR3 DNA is TGTGCCAGCAGCCTGGACAGGGGGCAGGCGTCAGGAAACACCATATATTTT.

Here the CDR3 reads CASKLVWRGNQPQHF. The CDR3 DNA follows: TGTGCCAGCAAGTTGGTTTGGAGGGGCAATCAGCCCCAGCATTTT. The V gene is TRBV27, the J gene TRBJ1-5, with no clear D. The germline CDR1 and CDR2 sequences are MNHEY and SMNVEV (reference sequence). The CDR3 totals 15 residues. Trimming shortened V by 7 bases and J by 2 bases, and 15 bases separated the two germline ends.

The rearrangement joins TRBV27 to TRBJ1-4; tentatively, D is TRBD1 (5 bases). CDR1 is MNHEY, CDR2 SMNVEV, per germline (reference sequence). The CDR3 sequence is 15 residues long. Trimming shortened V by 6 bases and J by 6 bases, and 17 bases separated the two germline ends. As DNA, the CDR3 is TGTGCCAGCAGGTCAGGGTTCCTTAATGATGAAAAACTGTTTTTT. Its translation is CASRSGFLNDEKLFF.

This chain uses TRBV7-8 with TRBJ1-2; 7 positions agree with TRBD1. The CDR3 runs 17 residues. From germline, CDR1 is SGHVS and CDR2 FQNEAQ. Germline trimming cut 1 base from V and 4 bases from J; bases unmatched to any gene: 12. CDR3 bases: TGTGCCAGCAGCTTAGAGGGAGACAGGGATTCCTTCTATGGCTACACCTTC. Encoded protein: CASSLEGDRDSFYGYTF.

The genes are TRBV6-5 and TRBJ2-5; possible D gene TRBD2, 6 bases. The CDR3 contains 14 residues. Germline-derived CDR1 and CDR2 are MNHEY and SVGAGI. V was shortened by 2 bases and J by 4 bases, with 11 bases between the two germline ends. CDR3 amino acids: CASSYAGRRETQYF. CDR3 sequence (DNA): TGTGCCAGCAGTTACGCGGGACGAAGAGAGACCCAGTACTTC.

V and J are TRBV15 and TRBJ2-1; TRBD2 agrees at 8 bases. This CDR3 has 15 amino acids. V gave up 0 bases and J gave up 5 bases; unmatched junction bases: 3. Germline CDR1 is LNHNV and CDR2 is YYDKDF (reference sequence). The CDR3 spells CATSRDRGLDNEQFF. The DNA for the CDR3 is TGTGCCACCAGCAGAGATAGGGGACTAGACAATGAGCAGTTCTTC.

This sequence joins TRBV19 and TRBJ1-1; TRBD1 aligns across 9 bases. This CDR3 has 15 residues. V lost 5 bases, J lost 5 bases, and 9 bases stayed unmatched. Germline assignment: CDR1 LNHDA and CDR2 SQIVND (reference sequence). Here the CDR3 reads CASSQLQGAGTEAFF. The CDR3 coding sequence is TGTGCCAGTAGTCAATTACAGGGGGCTGGAACTGAAGCTTTCTTT.